Listed below are T cell receptor beta chains from one sample, sequenced in a study of glioma-infiltrating T cells. TCRdb re-derived calls from the multiplex PCR reads in MiXCR, one entry per CDR3 protein. The table lists approximately 190,000 distinct CDR3 sequences, around 30% of them singletons. Sequencing used glioma tissue, nonneoplastic brain tissue, or PBMCs (not recorded which). The receptors shown here come from a human donor with low-grade glioma or glioblastoma, undergoing nonglioma brain surgery, or in good health (not recorded which). Both conserved end residues are part of each CDR3. Fields, in order: CDR3 protein, CDR3 DNA, J gene, V gene, clone size, D gene. The D gene is left open where the match is weak. Size is omitted from some rows. Given values are once, few, many or a class for expanded clones.

CDR3 protein: CASNGSRQETQYF
CDR3 DNA: TGTGCCAGTAATGGGTCGCGGCAAGAGACCCAGTACTTC
J gene: TRBJ2-5
V gene: TRBV19
clone size: .
D gene: .

CDR3 protein: CASHSNGGYTF
CDR3 DNA: TGTGCCAGCCACTCAAATGGCGGCTACACCTTC
J gene: TRBJ1-2
V gene: TRBV6-1
clone size: many
D gene: .

CDR3 protein: CASSPPELAGVEQFF
CDR3 DNA: TGTGCCAGCAGTCCCCCGGAACTAGCGGGAGTAGAGCAGTTCTTC
J gene: TRBJ2-1
V gene: TRBV28
clone size: .
D gene: TRBD2

CDR3 protein: CASSRTGIAGELFF
CDR3 DNA: TGTGCCAGCAGTAGGACAGGGATCGCCGGGGAGCTGTTTTTT
J gene: TRBJ2-2
V gene: TRBV27
clone size: many
D gene: TRBD1

CDR3 protein: CASAPGQGTDTQYF
CDR3 DNA: TGTGCCAGTGCACCGGGACAGGGCACAGATACGCAGTATTTT
J gene: TRBJ2-3
V gene: TRBV19
clone size: many
D gene: TRBD1

CDR3 protein: CASSNIDRGDTEAFF
CDR3 DNA: TGTGCCAGCAGCAACATCGACAGGGGGGACACTGAAGCTTTCTTT
J gene: TRBJ1-1
V gene: TRBV7-9
clone size: .
D gene: TRBD1

CDR3 protein: CAGHWYNEQFF
CDR3 DNA: TGTGCCGGTCACTGGTACAATGAGCAGTTCTTC
J gene: TRBJ2-1
V gene: TRBV2
clone size: many
D gene: .

CDR3 protein: CASSLVPQIHEQYF
CDR3 DNA: TGTGCCAGCAGCTTAGTTCCCCAGATCCACGAGCAGTACTTC
J gene: TRBJ2-7
V gene: TRBV7-9
clone size: many
D gene: .

CDR3 protein: CSSSPPGWFTDALF
CDR3 DNA: TGTTCCAGCAGCCCCCCCGGTTGGTTCACTGACGCTTTATTT
J gene: TRBJ1-1
V gene: TRBV6-6
clone size: .
D gene: .

CDR3 protein: CASSLGGINEQFF
CDR3 DNA: TGTGCCAGCAGCTTGGGCGGGATAAATGAGCAGTTCTTC
J gene: TRBJ2-1
V gene: TRBV7-2
clone size: .
D gene: .

CDR3 protein: CASSVGEGSYNEQFF
CDR3 DNA: TGTGCCAGCAGCGTAGGGGAGGGGAGTTACAATGAGCAGTTCTTC
J gene: TRBJ2-1
V gene: TRBV9
clone size: few
D gene: TRBD2

CDR3 protein: CASSLDRLQETQYF
CDR3 DNA: TGCGCCAGCAGCTTGGACAGACTCCAAGAGACCCAGTACTTC
J gene: TRBJ2-5
V gene: TRBV5-1
clone size: .
D gene: .

CDR3 protein: CASSLRGSYTEAFF
CDR3 DNA: TGTGCCAGCAGCCTTAGGGGATCCTACACTGAAGCTTTCTTT
J gene: TRBJ1-1
V gene: TRBV28
clone size: many
D gene: .

CDR3 protein: CASSYRASNDSPLHF
CDR3 DNA: TGTGCCAGCAGTTATCGGGCCAGTAACGATTCACCCCTCCACTTT
J gene: TRBJ1-6
V gene: TRBV6-2/TRBV6-3
clone size: many
D gene: .

CDR3 protein: CASTKGQGISLNTEAFF
CDR3 DNA: TGTGCCAGCACTAAAGGACAGGGGATATCTCTGAACACTGAAGCTTTCTTT
J gene: TRBJ1-1
V gene: TRBV12-3/TRBV12-4
clone size: few
D gene: TRBD1

CDR3 protein: CASSVGTSGSLHRNTDTQYF
CDR3 DNA: TGTGCCAGCAGCGTAGGAACTAGCGGGAGTCTCCATAGGAACACAGATACGCAGTATTTT
J gene: TRBJ2-3
V gene: TRBV9
clone size: .
D gene: TRBD2

CDR3 protein: CASSIGQGVTSYTQYF
CDR3 DNA: TGTGCCAGTAGTATCGGGCAGGGAGTAACAAGTTATACGCAGTATTTT
J gene: TRBJ2-3
V gene: TRBV19
clone size: many
D gene: .

CDR3 protein: CASTFGGLEAFF
CDR3 DNA: TGTGCCAGCACTTTTGGGGGACTGGAAGCTTTCTTT
J gene: TRBJ1-1
V gene: TRBV12-3/TRBV12-4
clone size: many
D gene: .

CDR3 protein: CSAREFKGFYEQYF
CDR3 DNA: TGCAGTGCTAGAGAGTTTAAAGGTTTTTACGAGCAGTACTTC
J gene: TRBJ2-7
V gene: TRBV20-1
clone size: many
D gene: .

CDR3 protein: CASSVGVAGTSVPTDTQYF
CDR3 DNA: TGTGCCAGCAGCGTGGGAGTAGCAGGGACTAGCGTTCCCACAGATACGCAGTATTTT
J gene: TRBJ2-3
V gene: TRBV13
clone size: .
D gene: TRBD2

CDR3 protein: CTSSPGQASYEQYF
CDR3 DNA: TGTACCAGCTCACCAGGCCAGGCCTCCTACGAGCAGTACTTC
J gene: TRBJ2-7
V gene: TRBV18
clone size: .
D gene: .

CDR3 protein: CAWAPGGNYGYTF
CDR3 DNA: TGTGCCTGGGCACCGGGGGGCAACTATGGCTACACCTTC
J gene: TRBJ1-2
V gene: TRBV30
clone size: .
D gene: .

CDR3 protein: CASSPNFLAGGRTQYF
CDR3 DNA: TGTGCCAGCAGCCCAAATTTCCTAGCGGGGGGGCGGACCCAGTACTTC
J gene: TRBJ2-5
V gene: TRBV7-2
clone size: many
D gene: TRBD2

CDR3 protein: CASSEGNIQYF
CDR3 DNA: TGTGCCAGCAGCGAGGGAAACATTCAGTACTTC
J gene: TRBJ2-4
V gene: TRBV6-2/TRBV6-3
clone size: many
D gene: .

CDR3 protein: CASRIAGLEGDTQYF
CDR3 DNA: TGTGCCAGCAGGATAGCGGGACTGGAGGGAGATACGCAGTATTTT
J gene: TRBJ2-3
V gene: TRBV28
clone size: many
D gene: TRBD2

CDR3 protein: CASRGRTDKQYF
CDR3 DNA: TGTGCCAGCAGAGGCCGCACAGATAAGCAGTATTTT
J gene: TRBJ2-3
V gene: TRBV6-1
clone size: .
D gene: .

CDR3 protein: CATRGRDGETQYF
CDR3 DNA: TGTGCCACCAGGGGAAGGGACGGAGAGACCCAGTACTTC
J gene: TRBJ2-5
V gene: TRBV10-3
clone size: many
D gene: .

CDR3 protein: CASSQEWTPENYGYTF
CDR3 DNA: TGTGCCAGCAGCCAAGAATGGACCCCCGAGAACTATGGCTACACCTTC
J gene: TRBJ1-2
V gene: TRBV4-2
clone size: many
D gene: .

CDR3 protein: CSARPRRSSGNPISF
CDR3 DNA: TGCAGTGCTCGACCCCGGAGGTCCTCTGGAAACCCCATATCTTTT
J gene: TRBJ1-3
V gene: TRBV20-1
clone size: .
D gene: .

CDR3 protein: CASIRRQTNTYEQYF
CDR3 DNA: TGTGCCAGCATACGCAGACAGACAAATACCTACGAGCAGTACTTC
J gene: TRBJ2-7
V gene: TRBV5-8
clone size: .
D gene: .

CDR3 protein: CASSLGTEVNYGYTF
CDR3 DNA: TGTGCCAGCAGCTTAGGGACTGAGGTTAACTATGGCTACACCTTC
J gene: TRBJ1-2
V gene: TRBV6-1
clone size: few
D gene: .